The T cell receptor (beta chain) described here comes from a study of T cell responses to AZD1222 COVID-19 vaccine. Regarding this clone: Its antigen is still unknown.

The V end was cut by 4 bases, the J end by 3 bases, with 8 bases between. CDR3 size: 13 residues. CDR1 is SGHRS, CDR2 YFSETQ, per germline. Notes on the study in general: Seropositivity was recorded at baseline in only 5 or 6 AZD1222 recipients. Donor demographics were predominantly white British with a female majority; clonal diversity may be underestimated. Targets within unmutated variant regions were reportedly found for nearly half of spike-specific TCRs. Repertoires were sampled only after the peak T cell response.

The assay was immunoSEQ multiplex PCR, and TCRdb's table has in-frame clones only and misses some. Here the sample spans about 200,000 clones, approximately 93% being singletons. This TCR came from an adult who received the AZD1222 COVID-19 vaccine. The chain combines TRBV5-1 with TRBJ1-5; D gene uncertain. Sequenced material: peripheral blood, taken 28 days after the second AZD1222 dose. In DNA, the CDR3 is TGCGCCAGCAGCCAGGACTTCAATCAGCCCCAGCATTTT. This sequence encodes CASSQDFNQPQHF.